This TCR beta chain was recovered during a study of human T cells and chemical hapten exposure. Time point denoted: pre-sensitization, week 0. Regarding treatment: therapeutic diphenylcyclopropenone sensitization with weekly scalp DPC. The CDR3 totals 14 residues. Germline V gene lookup returns CDR1 KGHSH and CDR2 LQKENI. V was trimmed by 3 bases and J by 6 bases, leaving 12 bases between them. This clonotype was observed a handful of times. TCRdb recomputed calls from the RACE reads with MiXCR, one row per CDR3 protein. The sample yields about 98,000 distinct CDR3 sequences, 11% seen once. The V and J genes are TRBV18 and TRBJ2-1; D is uncertain. This clonotype was obtained from a woman aged 55-70 years with alopecia areata. Some clones in this sample may be carry-over from other donors' samples. The material was whole blood, obtained in connection with sensitization to the hapten diphenylcyclopropenone (DPC). The CDR3 sequence: CASSPLTDPNEQFF. The CDR3 DNA reads TGTGCCAGCTCACCTTTGACCGACCCCAATGAGCAGTTCTTC.